The next 27 T cell receptor beta chains were all read from a single sample in a study of cytomegalovirus exposure and HLA in healthy donors. Researchers ran the PCR with 60 Vbeta and 13 Jbeta primers. Using immunoSEQ multiplex PCR, the repertoire was profiled, and TCRdb retains in-frame clones only, with some absent. The table shows 180,000 or so clones, with 75% occurring only once. Sequencing was performed on PBMCs. These receptors all stem from a woman aged 40 to 50 in good health and CMV-seropositive.

Comments on this clone: A read error is possible here, since a much larger clone lies one base away. The chain employs TRBV6-5 and TRBJ2-7; D ambiguous. Trimming removed 2 bases at V and 5 bases at J, with 7 bases between. Per the germline V gene, CDR1 is MNHEY and CDR2 is SVGAGI. The CDR3 consists of 12 residues. CDR3 protein: CASSYPSNEQYF. The CDR3 region has the DNA TGTGCCAGCAGTTACCCATCCAACGAGCAGTACTTC.

This clone turned up a few times. The chain carries TRBV7-9 and TRBJ1-4, with TRBD1 matching 10 bases. The CDR3 covers 14 residues. With V trimmed by 5 bases and J by 5 bases, 2 bases remained unmatched. Germline CDR1 is SEHNR and CDR2 is FQNEAQ (reference sequence). The CDR3 loop is CASSGGQGNEKLFF. The CDR3 bases are TGTGCCAGCAGCGGGGGACAGGGGAATGAAAAACTGTTTTTT. Full variable domain (outside the CDR3, taken from reference TRBV7-9 and TRBJ1-4): DTGVSQNPRHKITKRGQNVTFRCDPISEHNRLYWYRQTLGQGPEFLTYFQNEAQLEKSRLLSDRFSAERPKGSFSTLEIQRTEQGDSAMYLCASSGGQGNEKLFFGSGTQLSVL.

This clone was seen once. Mismatch with germline at one junction end may stem from a read error. The chain joins TRBV20-1 to TRBJ1-1; D is ambiguous. This CDR3 has 10 residues. Germline V CDR1 and CDR2: DFQATT, SNEGSKA (reference sequence). The CDR3 DNA reads TGTGCCGCGGGGTACCCTGAAGCTTTCTTT. Translated: CAAGYPEAFF.

With respect to this clone: Other DNA sequences in this specimen translate into the identical CDR3. The chain combines TRBV28 with TRBJ2-7, with D tentatively TRBD1 (6 bases). The V end lost 3 bases, the J end lost 1 base, and 10 bases lay between the germline ends. Germline CDR1 and CDR2: MDHEN and SYDVKM. The length of the CDR3 is 14 residues. The CDR3 is CASSFQGGSYEQYF. The CDR3, as DNA: TGTGCCAGCAGTTTCCAAGGGGGATCCTACGAGCAGTACTTC.

The genes are TRBV27 and TRBJ2-2, with 9 bases aligning to TRBD1. There are 14 residues in the CDR3. Germline V gene data show CDR1 as MNHEY and CDR2 as SMNVEV (reference sequence). J was trimmed by 7 bases and V by 6 bases; bases with no gene match: 6. In DNA, the CDR3 is TGTGCCAGCAGGAAACAGGGGGCGAGCGGGGAGCTGTTTTTT. As protein: CASRKQGASGELFF.

The CDR3: CASRGLANTGELFF. The CDR3, as DNA: TGTGCCAGTAGGGGACTAGCGAACACCGGGGAGCTGTTTTTT. V is TRBV19 and J is TRBJ2-2; 8 nucleotides line up with TRBD2. V lost 6 bases, J lost 0 bases, and 0 bases stayed unmatched. This CDR3 is 14 amino acids long. Germline assignment: CDR1 LNHDA and CDR2 SQIVND (reference sequence).

This chain connects TRBV29-1 to TRBJ2-7; D ambiguous. The length of the CDR3 is 13 residues. Trimming removed 4 bases at V and 3 bases at J, with 13 bases between. Germline CDR1 is SQVTM and CDR2 is ANQGSEA. The CDR3 sequence is CSVAVGRGYEQYF. For the CDR3, the DNA is TGCAGCGTTGCGGTCGGAAGAGGCTACGAGCAGTACTTC.

This chain links TRBV19 with TRBJ2-5; TRBD1 matches at 7 bases. The V gene's germline CDR1 is LNHDA and CDR2 SQIVND (reference sequence). Trimming removed 6 bases from V and 1 base from J; junction bases left unmatched: 5. The CDR3 covers 14 residues. For the CDR3, the DNA is TGTGCCAGTAGATCTACAGGGGCCCAAGAGACCCAGTACTTC. This gives the protein CASRSTGAQETQYF.

This chain joins TRBV5-1 and TRBJ1-4; the match to TRBD1 covers 8 bases. Germline assignment: CDR1 SGHRS and CDR2 YFSETQ. The V gene end was trimmed by 0 bases and the J gene end by 7 bases; junction bases not matched to a gene: 5. The CDR3 has 15 residues. The CDR3 spells CASSLEGTGGEKLFF. The CDR3, as DNA: TGCGCCAGCAGCTTGGAAGGGACAGGCGGTGAAAAACTGTTTTTT. The complete variable domain, with remaining parts taken from reference TRBV5-1 and TRBJ1-4, reads KAGVTQTPRYLIKTRGQQVTLSCSPISGHRSVSWYQQTPGQGLQFLFEYFSETQRNKGNFPGRFSGRQFSNSRSEMNVSTLELGDSALYLCASSLEGTGGEKLFFGSGTQLSVL.

Here the CDR3 reads CASSQTGTGGKNIQYF. CDR3 nucleotide sequence: TGCGCCAGCAGCCAAACGGGGACAGGGGGAAAAAACATTCAGTACTTC. The J gene is TRBJ2-4, the V gene TRBV4-1, with TRBD1 identical over 11 bases. This CDR3 region has 16 residues. With V trimmed by 2 bases and J by 4 bases, 4 bases remained unmatched. Germline V gene sequence: CDR1 MGHRA, CDR2 YSYEKL.

The rearrangement uses TRBV7-3 and TRBJ2-5; maybe TRBD1 (5 bases). Germline V gene data show CDR1 as SGHTA and CDR2 as FQGTGA. The CDR3 sequence is 17 residues long. The V and J ends lost 1 base and 5 bases respectively, with 20 bases between them. CDR3 in DNA: TGTGCCAGCAGCTTAAGGGGCCGAGTAGGGTCGGCCGAGACCCAGTACTTC. Its protein is CASSLRGRVGSAETQYF.

The J gene is TRBJ2-1, the V gene TRBV30, with D uncertain. Per the germline V gene, CDR1 is GTSNPN and CDR2 is SVGIG (reference sequence). V was cut by 2 bases and J by 7 bases, with 6 bases left in between. The CDR3 length is 11 residues. CDR3 protein: CAWSLINEQFF. The CDR3 DNA reads TGTGCCTGGAGTCTTATTAATGAGCAGTTCTTC.

This chain connects TRBV29-1 to TRBJ2-2; D not resolved. The germline V gene has CDR1 SQVTM and CDR2 ANQGSEA. The CDR3 loop spans 13 amino acids. The germline V and J ends were trimmed by 4 bases and 0 bases, with 6 bases remaining between them. CDR3 coding DNA: TGCAGCGTTGGCGAGACGAACACCGGGGAGCTGTTTTTT. Its translation is CSVGETNTGELFF.

This clone came up a few times. J is TRBJ2-7 and V is TRBV5-1, with D possibly TRBD2 on 5 matching bases. The CDR3 spans 14 residues. Looked up from germline, CDR1 is SGHRS and CDR2 is YFSETQ. The V and J ends lost 5 bases and 0 bases respectively, with 12 bases between them. CDR3 sequence (DNA): TGCGCCAGCAGGTCCCTAGGGAGCTCCTACGAGCAGTACTTC. It is translated as CASRSLGSSYEQYF.

The gene calls are TRBV27 and TRBJ2-7, with 12 bases matching TRBD2. The CDR3 contains 17 residues. The germline CDR1 and CDR2 sequences are MNHEY and SMNVEV (reference sequence). Trimming cost V 6 bases and J 2 bases; bases outside gene matches: 11. CDR3 amino acids: CASSQPPTSGGTYEQYF. The CDR3 DNA reads TGTGCCAGCAGCCAGCCTCCGACTAGCGGGGGTACCTACGAGCAGTACTTC.

This sequence joins TRBV28 and TRBJ2-3; D might be TRBD2 (7 bases). CDR3 length equals 15 residues. Germline V gives CDR1 MDHEN, CDR2 SYDVKM. The V and J ends lost 9 bases and 4 bases respectively, with 20 bases between them. CDR3 in DNA: TGTGCCAGTTCCGCGGGGGCCCCACCCCCAGATACGCAGTATTTT. Its protein is CASSAGAPPPDTQYF.

This sequence joins TRBV28 and TRBJ1-3, with 10 bases matching TRBD1. The ends lost 5 bases at V and 4 bases at J; junction bases unmatched: 11. The germline V gene encodes CDR1 MDHEN and CDR2 SYDVKM. The CDR3 totals 17 residues. The CDR3 DNA reads as TGTGCCAGCAGTCGGCGACAGGGGGCAACGAAAGGAAACACCATATATTTT. This gives the protein CASSRRQGATKGNTIYF.

The chain combines TRBV6-4 with TRBJ2-1, with 9 bases aligning to TRBD2. The junction had 4 bases not matched to a gene; V was cut back by 0 bases and J by 7 bases. Germline CDR1 reads MRHNA; CDR2 reads SNTAGT. CDR3 length equals 15 residues. The CDR3 DNA reads as TGTGCCAGCAGTGACTCAGCGGGAGGTCAAAATGAGCAGTTCTTC. As protein: CASSDSAGGQNEQFF.

V and J are TRBV19 and TRBJ2-6, with a possible D match to TRBD2 (5 bases). CDR3 length: 18 amino acids. Trimming left V 7 bases short and J 0 bases short, with 19 bases between. The germline V gene encodes CDR1 LNHDA and CDR2 SQIVND (reference sequence). CDR3 coding DNA: TGTGCCAGTAAGTCCAGTCGACGCGGGTTCTCTGGGGCCAACGTCCTGACTTTC. Translated: CASKSSRRGFSGANVLTF.

J is TRBJ1-4 and V is TRBV21-1; the D call TRBD1 from the table was never checked on the DNA. TRBV21-1 is a documented pseudogene. The CDR3 loop spans 14 amino acids. In DNA form, the CDR3 reads TGTGCCAGCAGAGCTCCGGGACAGCCAATAACGCTGTTTTTT. Protein sequence: CASRAPGQPITLFF.

The rearrangement links TRBV7-2 to TRBJ2-1, with 9 bases matching TRBD2. Per the germline V gene, CDR1 is SGHTA and CDR2 is FQGNSA. This CDR3 is built from 15 residues. V shed 3 bases and J 0 bases; nucleotides not matched to a gene: 0. This CDR3 reads CASSFSGSSYNEQFF. CDR3 in DNA: TGTGCCAGCAGCTTTAGCGGGAGCTCCTACAATGAGCAGTTCTTC.

This clone appeared a few times. V gene TRBV30 combines with J gene TRBJ2-1; TRBD2 matches at 8 bases. Germline V gene lookup returns CDR1 GTSNPN and CDR2 SVGIG (reference sequence). Trimming removed 1 base from V and 4 bases from J; junction bases left unmatched: 6. The CDR3 runs 15 residues. CDR3 nucleotide sequence: TGTGCCTGGAGTGAGGTGCGGGAGGTTTACAATGAGCAGTTCTTC. As protein: CAWSEVREVYNEQFF.

This clone was found once. The chain links TRBV4-1 to TRBJ2-3, with 9 bases that match TRBD2. The CDR3 has 17 residues. Germline V gene sequence: CDR1 MGHRA, CDR2 YSYEKL. The J segment lost 4 bases and the V segment lost 4 bases, leaving 12 bases of the junction unmatched. This CDR3 reads CASSPERGAGGSDTQYF. CDR3 coding DNA: TGCGCCAGCAGCCCCGAACGAGGGGCGGGAGGGTCAGATACGCAGTATTTT.

The rearrangement joins TRBV11-2 to TRBJ2-5; 8 bases are shared with TRBD1. This CDR3 has 13 residues. Germline V gives CDR1 SGHAT, CDR2 FQNNGV. V gave up 4 bases and J gave up 4 bases; unmatched junction bases: 2. DNA of the CDR3: TGTGCCAGCAGCTGGGGGACAGGAGAGACCCAGTACTTC. This encodes CASSWGTGETQYF.

Points on this clone: Different DNA sequences within this sample yield the same CDR3. The genes are TRBV7-9 and TRBJ2-3; no definite D call. Germline CDR1 is SEHNR and CDR2 is FQNEAQ (reference sequence). V lost 2 bases to trimming and J lost 2 bases, with 8 bases between them. The CDR3 sequence is 14 residues long. The CDR3 nucleotides read TGTGCCAGCAGCTTAAGCACTAACACAGATACGCAGTATTTT. It codes for CASSLSTNTDTQYF.

The CDR3 loop reads CASSEDGLWTLGTEAFF. CDR3 DNA sequence: TGCGCCAGCAGTGAGGACGGTTTGTGGACTTTGGGGACTGAAGCTTTCTTT. The chain links TRBV10-2 to TRBJ1-1; D unclear. The V and J ends lost 2 bases and 5 bases respectively, with 21 bases between them. The CDR3 runs to 17 residues. Germline V gene data show CDR1 as WSHSY and CDR2 as SAAADI.

The genes are TRBV29-1 and TRBJ1-5; a possible D gene is TRBD1 (6 bases). CDR3 length: 13 residues. Germline CDR1 reads SQVTM; CDR2 reads ANQGSEA. The V end was cut by 5 bases, the J end by 4 bases, with 12 bases between. The CDR3 region is CSVSQGSNQPQHF. The CDR3 nucleotides are TGCAGCGTTTCTCAGGGGTCGAATCAGCCCCAGCATTTT. Full variable domain (missing parts from reference TRBV29-1 and TRBJ1-5): SAVISQKPSRDICQRGTSLTIQCQVDSQVTMMFWYRQQPGQSLTLIATANQGSEATYESGFVIDKFPISRPNLTFSTLTVSNMSPEDSSIYLCSVSQGSNQPQHFGDGTRLSIL.